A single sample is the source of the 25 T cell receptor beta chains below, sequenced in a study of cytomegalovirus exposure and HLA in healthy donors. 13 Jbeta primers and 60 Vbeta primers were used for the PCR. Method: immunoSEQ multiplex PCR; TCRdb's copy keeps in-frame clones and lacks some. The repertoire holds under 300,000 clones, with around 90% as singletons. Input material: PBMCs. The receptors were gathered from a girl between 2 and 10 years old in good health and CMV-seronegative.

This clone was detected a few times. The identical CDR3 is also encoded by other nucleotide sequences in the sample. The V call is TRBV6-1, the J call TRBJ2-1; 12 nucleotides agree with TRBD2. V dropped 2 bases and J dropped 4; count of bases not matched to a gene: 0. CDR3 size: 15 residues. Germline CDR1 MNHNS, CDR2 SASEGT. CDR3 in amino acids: CASSELAGGYNEQFF. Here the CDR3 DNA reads TGTGCCAGCAGTGAACTAGCGGGAGGGTACAATGAGCAGTTCTTC.

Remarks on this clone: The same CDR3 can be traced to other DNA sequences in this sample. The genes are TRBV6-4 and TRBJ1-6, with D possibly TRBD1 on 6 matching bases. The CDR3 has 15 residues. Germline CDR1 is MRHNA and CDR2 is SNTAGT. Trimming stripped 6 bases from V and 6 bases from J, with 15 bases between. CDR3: CASRWDISPNSPLHF. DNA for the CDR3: TGTGCCAGCAGGTGGGACATTTCTCCTAATTCACCCCTCCACTTT.

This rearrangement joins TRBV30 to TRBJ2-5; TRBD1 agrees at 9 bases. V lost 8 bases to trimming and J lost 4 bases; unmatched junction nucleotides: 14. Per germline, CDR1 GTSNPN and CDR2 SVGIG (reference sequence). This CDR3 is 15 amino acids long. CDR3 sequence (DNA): TGTGCCCACCGGGACAGGGTTAGTGGGGCAGAGACCCAGTACTTC. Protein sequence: CAHRDRVSGAETQYF.

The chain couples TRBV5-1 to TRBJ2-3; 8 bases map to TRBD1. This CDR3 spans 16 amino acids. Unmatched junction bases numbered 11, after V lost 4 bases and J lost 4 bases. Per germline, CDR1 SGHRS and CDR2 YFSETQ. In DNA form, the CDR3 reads TGCGCCAGCAGCCCCTATGTGGACAGGGTGGCAGATACGCAGTATTTT. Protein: CASSPYVDRVADTQYF.

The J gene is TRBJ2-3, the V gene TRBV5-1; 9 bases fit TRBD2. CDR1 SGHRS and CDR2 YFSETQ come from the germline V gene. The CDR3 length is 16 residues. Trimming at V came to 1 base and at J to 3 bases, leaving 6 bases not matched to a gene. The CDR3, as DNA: TGCGCCAGCAGCTTGAAGGCTAGCGGGGAAACAGATACGCAGTATTTT. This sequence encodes CASSLKASGETDTQYF.

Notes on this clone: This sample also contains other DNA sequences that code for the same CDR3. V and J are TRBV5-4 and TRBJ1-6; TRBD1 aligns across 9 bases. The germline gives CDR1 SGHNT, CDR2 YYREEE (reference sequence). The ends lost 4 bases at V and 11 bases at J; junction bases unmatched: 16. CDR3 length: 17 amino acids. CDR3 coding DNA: TGTGCCAGCAGCGTGGGGGGGACAGGGACCCTTAGGGCACCCCTCCACTTT. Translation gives CASSVGGTGTLRAPLHF.

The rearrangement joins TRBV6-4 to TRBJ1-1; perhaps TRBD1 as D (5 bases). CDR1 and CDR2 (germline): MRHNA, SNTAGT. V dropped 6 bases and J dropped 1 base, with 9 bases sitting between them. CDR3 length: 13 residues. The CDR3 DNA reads TGTGCCAGCAGCCAGGGCTGGAACACTGAAGCTTTCTTT. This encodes CASSQGWNTEAFF.

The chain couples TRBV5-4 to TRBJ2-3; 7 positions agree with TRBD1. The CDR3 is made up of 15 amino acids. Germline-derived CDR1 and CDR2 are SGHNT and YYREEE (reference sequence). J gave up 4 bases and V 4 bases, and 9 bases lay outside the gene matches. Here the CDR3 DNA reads TGTGCCAGCAGCCCGACAGGGTTTTTTGCAGATACGCAGTATTTT. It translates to CASSPTGFFADTQYF.

CDR3 sequence (DNA): TGTGCCAGCAGCGGCTTCGGGACAGGGTCCAACTCCTACGAGCAGTACTTC. Amino acids: CASSGFGTGSNSYEQYF. This chain connects TRBV7-8 to TRBJ2-5, with 9 nucleotides matching TRBD1. The DNA end lines up better with TRBJ2-7; the J call may be wrong. The CDR3 spans 17 residues. Germline V gene sequence: CDR1 SGHVS, CDR2 FQNEAQ.

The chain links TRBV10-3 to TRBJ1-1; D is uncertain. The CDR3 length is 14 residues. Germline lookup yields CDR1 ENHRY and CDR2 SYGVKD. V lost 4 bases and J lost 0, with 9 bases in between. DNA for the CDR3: TGTGCCATCAGTGGGAGTCCGGTGAACACTGAAGCTTTCTTT. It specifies CAISGSPVNTEAFF.

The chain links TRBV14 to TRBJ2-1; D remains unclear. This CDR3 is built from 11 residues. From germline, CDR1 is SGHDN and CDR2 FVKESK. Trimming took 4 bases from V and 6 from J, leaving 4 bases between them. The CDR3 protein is CASSLFNEQFF. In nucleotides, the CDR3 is TGTGCCAGCAGCCTATTCAATGAGCAGTTCTTC.

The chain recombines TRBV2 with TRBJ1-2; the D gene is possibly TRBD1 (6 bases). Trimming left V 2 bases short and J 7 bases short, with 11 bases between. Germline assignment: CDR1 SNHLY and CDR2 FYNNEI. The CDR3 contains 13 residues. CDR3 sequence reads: CASSETGTPGYTF. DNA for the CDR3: TGTGCCAGCAGTGAAACAGGGACCCCTGGCTACACCTTC.

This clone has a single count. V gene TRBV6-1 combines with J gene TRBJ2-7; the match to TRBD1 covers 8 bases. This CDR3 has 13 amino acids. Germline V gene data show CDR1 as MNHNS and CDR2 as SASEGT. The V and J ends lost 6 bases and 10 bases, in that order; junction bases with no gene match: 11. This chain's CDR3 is CASSDTQGAKQYF. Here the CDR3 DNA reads TGTGCCAGCAGCGATACTCAGGGGGCGAAACAGTACTTC.

CDR3 in amino acids: CASRWTSGSHEQFF. The CDR3 region has the DNA TGTGCCAGCAGATGGACTAGCGGGAGCCATGAGCAGTTCTTC. This chain links TRBV7-2 with TRBJ2-1, with 13 bases aligning to TRBD2. Trimming took 6 bases from V and 8 from J; bases not matched to a gene: 4. The CDR3 is made up of 14 amino acids. Germline lookup yields CDR1 SGHTA and CDR2 FQGNSA.

The CDR3 nucleotides read TGTGCCAGTAAGTTAGACCCAACGGACAGGTTGGACTCACCCCTCCACTTT. Amino acid sequence: CASKLDPTDRLDSPLHF. The chain links TRBV19 to TRBJ1-6, with 7 bases lining up with TRBD1. CDR3 length: 17 amino acids. Trimming took 7 bases from V and 10 from J; bases not matched to a gene: 19. The V gene's germline CDR1 is LNHDA and CDR2 SQIVND (reference sequence).

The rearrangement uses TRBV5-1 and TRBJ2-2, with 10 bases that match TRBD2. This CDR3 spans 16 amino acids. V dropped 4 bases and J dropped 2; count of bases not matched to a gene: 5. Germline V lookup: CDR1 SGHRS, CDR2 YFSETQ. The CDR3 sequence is CASSPSGGDNTGELFF. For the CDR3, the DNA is TGCGCCAGCAGCCCAAGCGGGGGGGATAACACCGGGGAGCTGTTTTTT.

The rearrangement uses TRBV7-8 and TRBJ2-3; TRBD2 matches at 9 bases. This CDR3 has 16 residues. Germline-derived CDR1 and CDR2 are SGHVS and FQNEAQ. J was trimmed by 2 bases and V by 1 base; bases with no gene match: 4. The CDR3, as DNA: TGTGCCAGCAGCTTAGGGGGGACTAGCTCCACAGATACGCAGTATTTT. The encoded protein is CASSLGGTSSTDTQYF.

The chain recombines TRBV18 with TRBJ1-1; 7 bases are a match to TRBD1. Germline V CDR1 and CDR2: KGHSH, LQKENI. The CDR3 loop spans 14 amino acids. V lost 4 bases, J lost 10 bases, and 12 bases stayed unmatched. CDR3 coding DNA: TGTGCCAGCTCACATCTAGAACAGGGGATGAGAGCTTTCTTT. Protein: CASSHLEQGMRAFF.

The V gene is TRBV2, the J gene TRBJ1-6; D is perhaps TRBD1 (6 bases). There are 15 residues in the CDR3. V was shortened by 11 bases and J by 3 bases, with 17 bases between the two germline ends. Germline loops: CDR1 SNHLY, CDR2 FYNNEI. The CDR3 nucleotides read TGTGCCGGGGGAGCGACAGGCAACTATAATTCACCCCTCCACTTT. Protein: CAGGATGNYNSPLHF.

The CDR3 sequence: CASSPWTSGGAGADTQYF. In nucleotides, the CDR3 is TGTGCCAGCAGTCCCTGGACTAGCGGGGGGGCCGGTGCAGATACGCAGTATTTT. The rearrangement uses TRBV27 and TRBJ2-3; 15 positions match TRBD2. Unmatched junction bases numbered 10, after V lost 5 bases and J lost 4 bases. Germline V lookup: CDR1 MNHEY, CDR2 SMNVEV (reference sequence). This CDR3 spans 18 amino acids.

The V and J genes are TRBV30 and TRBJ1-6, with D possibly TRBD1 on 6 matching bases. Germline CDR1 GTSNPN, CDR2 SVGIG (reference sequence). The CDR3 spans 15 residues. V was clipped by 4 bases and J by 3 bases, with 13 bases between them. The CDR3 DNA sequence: TGTGCCTGGAATTGGGGGGGACACTATAATTCACCCCTCCACTTT. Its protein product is CAWNWGGHYNSPLHF. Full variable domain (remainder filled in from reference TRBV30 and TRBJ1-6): SQTIHQWPATLVQPVGSPLSLECTVEGTSNPNLYWYRQAAGRGLQLLFYSVGIGQISSEVPQNLSASRPQDRQFILSSKKLLLSDSGFYLCAWNWGGHYNSPLHFGNGTRLTVT.

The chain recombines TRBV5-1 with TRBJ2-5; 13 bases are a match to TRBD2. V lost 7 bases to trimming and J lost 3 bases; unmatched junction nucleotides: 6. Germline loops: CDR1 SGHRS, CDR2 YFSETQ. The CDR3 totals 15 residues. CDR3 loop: CASSPGTSGEETQYF. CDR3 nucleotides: TGCGCCAGCTCCCCCGGGACTAGCGGGGAAGAGACCCAGTACTTC.

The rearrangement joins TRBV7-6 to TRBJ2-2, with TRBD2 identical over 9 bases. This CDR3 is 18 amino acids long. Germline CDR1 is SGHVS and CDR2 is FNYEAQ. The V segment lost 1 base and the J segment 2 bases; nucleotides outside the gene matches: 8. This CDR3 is CASSLVREGLINTGELFF. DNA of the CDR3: TGTGCCAGCAGCTTAGTGCGGGAGGGCCTGATCAACACCGGGGAGCTGTTTTTT.

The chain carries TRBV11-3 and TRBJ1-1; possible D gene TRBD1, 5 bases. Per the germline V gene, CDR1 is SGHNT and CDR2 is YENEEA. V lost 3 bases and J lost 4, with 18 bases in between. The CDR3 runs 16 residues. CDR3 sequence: CASSFGRIVRGTEAFF. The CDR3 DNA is TGTGCCAGCAGCTTCGGAAGGATAGTTAGGGGCACTGAAGCTTTCTTT.

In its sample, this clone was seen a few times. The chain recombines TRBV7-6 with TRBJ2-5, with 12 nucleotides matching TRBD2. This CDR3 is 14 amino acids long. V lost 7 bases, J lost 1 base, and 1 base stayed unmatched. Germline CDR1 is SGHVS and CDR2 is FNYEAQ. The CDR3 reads CASTGLAGQETQYF. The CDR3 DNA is TGTGCCAGCACGGGACTAGCGGGCCAAGAGACCCAGTACTTC.